The 22 T cell receptor beta chains in this list originate from one sample, sequenced in a study of blood T cells in healthy people across ages. It was with a sample-barcoded 5' primer and a J-beta primer mix that a second PCR of roughly 7 to 12 cycles was run. TCRdb used MiXCR to reprocess the 5' RACE reads, holding one entry per CDR3 protein. The sample lists 1.5 million to 2 million distinct CDR3 sequences, roughly 28% occurring once. Sequencing was performed on blood. These receptors all come from a woman in her 30s in good health.

This clonotype was detected a few times. V is TRBV5-4 and J is TRBJ1-1; weak D call: TRBD1 (5 bases). V lost 6 bases and J 0 bases, leaving 9 bases between the germline ends. This CDR3 is 13 amino acids long. Per germline, CDR1 SGHNT and CDR2 YYREEE (reference sequence). The CDR3 DNA follows: TGTGCCAGCAAGGGGACGTTGAACACTGAAGCTTTCTTT. Protein: CASKGTLNTEAFF.

V is TRBV7-2 and J is TRBJ2-3; D call uncertain. The CDR3 covers 15 residues. Trimming left V 0 bases short and J 3 bases short, with 10 bases between. Germline-derived CDR1 and CDR2 are SGHTA and FQGNSA. As DNA, the CDR3 is TGTGCCAGCAGCTTAGCCCAAGCCAGGACAGATACGCAGTATTTT. This encodes CASSLAQARTDTQYF.

Concerning this clonotype itself: Its ends do not fully match the called genes, so a read error is possible. This chain joins TRBV12-3 or TRBV12-4 and TRBJ2-3; D assignment may be TRBD1 or TRBD2 (5 bases each). The CDR3 consists of 14 residues. CDR3 coding DNA: TGTGCCAGCAACCCAAGGGACCGCACAGATGCGCAGTATTTT. Its protein product is CASNPRDRTDAQYF.

J is TRBJ1-1 and V is TRBV7-9; D call uncertain. V lost 1 base, J lost 1 base, and 10 bases lay in between. Per the germline V gene, CDR1 is SEHNR and CDR2 is FQNEAQ (reference sequence). The CDR3 runs 15 residues. The CDR3 DNA sequence: TGTGCCAGCAGCTTAGATTTGCGGTGGAACACTGAAGCTTTCTTT. This codes for CASSLDLRWNTEAFF.

V gene TRBV9 combines with J gene TRBJ2-3; 10 positions agree with TRBD2. Trimming took 5 bases from V and 2 from J; bases not matched to a gene: 11. This CDR3 has 17 residues. Germline lookup yields CDR1 SGDLS and CDR2 YYNGEE. As DNA, the CDR3 is TGTGCCAGCAGTTACTCGACCAGCGGGGGGGTCACAGATACGCAGTATTTT. Encoded protein: CASSYSTSGGVTDTQYF.

The chain joins TRBV20-1 to TRBJ2-2, with TRBD2 matching 8 bases. CDR1 DFQATT and CDR2 SNEGSKA come from the germline V gene (reference sequence). V lost 3 bases to trimming and J lost 1 base; unmatched junction nucleotides: 7. This CDR3 region has 16 residues. The chain's CDR3 is CSASSSGGLNTGELFF. In nucleotides, the CDR3 is TGCAGTGCTAGCTCCAGCGGGGGATTGAACACCGGGGAGCTGTTTTTT.

The gene calls are TRBV20-1 and TRBJ2-4; 13 bases are shared with TRBD2. From germline, CDR1 is DFQATT and CDR2 SNEGSKA (reference sequence). The CDR3 runs 12 residues. V trimming: 5 bases; J trimming: 14 bases; junction bases outside the gene matches: 6. DNA for the CDR3: TGCAGTGCTGGGACTAGCGGGGCCTTGGAGTACTTC. Residues: CSAGTSGALEYF.

This clonotype was seen a handful of times. The rearrangement links TRBV21-1 to TRBJ2-4; TRBD1, the table's D call, was not compared with the DNA. TRBV21-1 is a pseudogene. This CDR3 has 14 residues. The CDR3 DNA is TGTGCCAGCAGCAAAGCCGGGACGCCTCCTTTGAAGTACTTC. Protein sequence: CASSKAGTPPLKYF.

CDR3 residues: CSASLGASGRETQYF. The CDR3 DNA reads as TGCAGTGCTAGTCTCGGGGCCAGTGGGCGAGAGACCCAGTACTTC. The rearrangement uses TRBV20-1 and TRBJ2-5; D possibly matches TRBD1 or TRBD2 (5 bases each). The CDR3 has 15 residues. Trimming pared 3 bases from V and 4 bases from J, leaving 18 bases between. CDR1 and CDR2 (germline): DFQATT, SNEGSKA (reference sequence).

The CDR3 coding sequence is TGTGCCAGCAGTCAGCGAGCCCTCAATGAGCAGTTCTTC. This sequence encodes CASSQRALNEQFF. The rearrangement joins TRBV6-6 to TRBJ2-1; D ambiguous. The CDR3 length is 13 residues. The germline CDR1 and CDR2 sequences are MNHNY and SVGAGI (reference sequence). V lost 5 bases and J lost 6, with 11 bases in between.

This sequence joins TRBV6-6 and TRBJ1-2, with D hard to call. V was shortened by 6 bases and J by 0 bases, with 5 bases between the two germline ends. The CDR3 sequence is 12 residues long. Germline CDR1 and CDR2: MNHNY and SVGAGI (reference sequence). CDR3 in DNA: TGTGCCAGCAGGGTCGCTAACTATGGCTACACCTTC. It specifies CASRVANYGYTF.

This sequence joins TRBV5-1 and TRBJ1-4; 9 bases fit TRBD1. Germline CDR1 SGHRS, CDR2 YFSETQ. The CDR3 has 14 residues. V was clipped by 8 bases and J by 5 bases; unmatched bases: 7. CDR3 sequence (DNA): TGCGCCAGTACAGGGGGCTCCTACAATGAAAAACTGTTTTTT. Translating it yields CASTGGSYNEKLFF. The full variable domain, completed using reference TRBV5-1 and TRBJ1-4, is KAGVTQTPRYLIKTRGQQVTLSCSPISGHRSVSWYQQTPGQGLQFLFEYFSETQRNKGNFPGRFSGRQFSNSRSEMNVSTLELGDSALYLCASTGGSYNEKLFFGSGTQLSVL.

As to this clonotype: Germline is not matched at one junction end, which may reflect a read error. The chain has TRBV12-3 or TRBV12-4 and TRBJ2-3, with TRBD2 identical over 12 bases. The CDR3 is made up of 17 amino acids. In DNA form, the CDR3 reads TGTGCCAGCAGTTTACTTCTAGCGGGGGGGCTTCCAGATGCGCAGTATTTT. Its translation is CASSLLLAGGLPDAQYF.

This clonotype has just one count. This clone may be a read error of a much larger clone one base away. The genes are TRBV29-1 and TRBJ2-5, with 8 bases identical to TRBD2. The junction had 5 bases not matched to a gene; V was cut back by 3 bases and J by 5 bases. Germline CDR1 is SQVTM and CDR2 is ANQGSEA. This CDR3 region has 13 residues. DNA of the CDR3: TGCAGCGTTGAGCGAGAGCGGGGGGAGACCCAGTACTTC. Its protein is CSVERERGETQYF. The whole variable domain, remainder taken from reference TRBV29-1 and TRBJ2-5, is SAVISQKPSRDICQRGTSLTIQCQVDSQVTMMFWYRQQPGQSLTLIATANQGSEATYESGFVIDKFPISRPNLTFSTLTVSNMSPEDSSIYLCSVERERGETQYFGPGTRLLVL.

This clonotype was counted ten times or more. The CDR3 is CASSLETGIPYEQYF. The CDR3 DNA reads TGTGCCAGCAGCTTAGAGACAGGTATTCCCTACGAGCAGTACTTC. The V and J genes are TRBV7-2 and TRBJ2-7, with D possibly TRBD1 on 6 matching bases. Deletions cut 1 base from V and 2 bases from J, with 12 bases between. This CDR3 is 15 amino acids long. Germline CDR1 and CDR2: SGHTA and FQGNSA.

This clonotype has a handful of counts. The gene calls are TRBV12-3 or TRBV12-4 and TRBJ1-5; D unclear. This CDR3 comprises 14 residues. Deletions cut 6 bases from V and 0 bases from J, with 9 bases between. Here the CDR3 reads CASSGPGSNQPQHF. CDR3 nucleotide sequence: TGTGCCAGCAGCGGACCAGGTAGCAATCAGCCCCAGCATTTT.

The V call is TRBV5-6, the J call TRBJ1-5; weak D call: TRBD1 (5 bases). The CDR3 covers 16 residues. Per the germline V gene, CDR1 is SGHDT and CDR2 is YYEEEE. V dropped 1 base and J dropped 0 bases, with 11 bases sitting between them. The CDR3 coding sequence is TGTGCCAGCAGCTTGTCAGGGACCTATAGCAATCAGCCCCAGCATTTT. Its protein is CASSLSGTYSNQPQHF.

This clonotype was recorded a few times. V is TRBV12-3 or TRBV12-4 and J is TRBJ1-5; no firm D call. The CDR3 spans 15 residues. The V gene lost 0 bases and the J gene lost 4 bases, with 10 bases spanning the gap. CDR3 protein: CASSLARSANQPQHF. Written as DNA, the CDR3 is TGTGCCAGCAGTTTAGCGCGCTCAGCTAATCAGCCCCAGCATTTT.

This chain connects TRBV7-3 to TRBJ2-5; D may be TRBD2 (7 bases). Germline V lookup: CDR1 SGHTA, CDR2 FQGTGA. V lost 5 bases to trimming and J lost 3 bases, with 19 bases between them. The CDR3 totals 16 residues. Written as DNA, the CDR3 is TGTGCCAGCAGCCAACGAGGAGGGGGACTAAAAGAGACCCAGTACTTC. It encodes CASSQRGGGLKETQYF.

Worth noting for this clonotype: A much larger clone differs by one base, so this may be a read error. This chain uses TRBV6-2 or TRBV6-3 with TRBJ2-4; 7 nucleotides line up with TRBD2. The assigned J gene may be wrong: the sequence end matches TRBJ2-5 better. The CDR3 totals 13 residues. CDR1 MNHEY and CDR2 SVGEGT come from the germline V gene. Written as DNA, the CDR3 is TGTGCCAGCAGGCCGGGACTAAGGGAGACCCAGTACTTC. Amino acids: CASRPGLRETQYF.

Notes on this clonotype: This sequence may be a read error, since a much larger clone differs from it by one base. The chain recombines TRBV28 with TRBJ2-1, with D perhaps TRBD1 or TRBD2 (5 bases each). Deletions cut 7 bases from V and 8 bases from J, with 15 bases between. CDR3 length: 13 amino acids. CDR1 is MDHEN, CDR2 SYDVKM, per germline. CDR3 nucleotide sequence: TGTGCCAGCACCCGGGACGTGCTCGATGAGCAGTTCTTC. It translates to CASTRDVLDEQFF.

This clonotype occurred many times. This chain joins TRBV29-1 and TRBJ2-1, with a possible D match to TRBD2 (5 bases). Germline-derived CDR1 and CDR2 are SQVTM and ANQGSEA. Trimming took 7 bases from V and 3 from J, leaving 13 bases between them. CDR3 length equals 13 residues. The CDR3 loop reads CSGPGDFYNEQFF. The CDR3 region has the DNA TGCAGCGGTCCCGGGGATTTCTACAATGAGCAGTTCTTC.